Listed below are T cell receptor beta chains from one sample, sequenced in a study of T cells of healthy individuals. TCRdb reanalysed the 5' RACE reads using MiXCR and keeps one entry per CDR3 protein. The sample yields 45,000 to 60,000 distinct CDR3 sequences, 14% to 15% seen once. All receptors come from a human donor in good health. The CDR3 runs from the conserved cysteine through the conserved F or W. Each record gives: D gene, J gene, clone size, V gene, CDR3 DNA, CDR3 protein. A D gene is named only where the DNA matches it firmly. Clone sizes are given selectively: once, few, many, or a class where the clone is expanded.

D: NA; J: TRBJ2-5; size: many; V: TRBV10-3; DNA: TGTGCCATCACCCCGGGCAGGGGAGGGGAGACCCAGTACTTC; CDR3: CAITPGRGGETQYF
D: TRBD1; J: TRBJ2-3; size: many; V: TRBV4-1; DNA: TGCGCCAGCAGCCAATGGTTACAGGGGAACACAGATACGCAGTATTTT; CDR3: CASSQWLQGNTDTQYF
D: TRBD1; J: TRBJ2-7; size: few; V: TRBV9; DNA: TGTGCCAGCAGCGGAACCGGGACAGTCGAATTC; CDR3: CASSGTGTVEF
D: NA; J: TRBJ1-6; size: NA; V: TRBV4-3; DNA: TGCGCCAGCAGCCAAGAACGTTGGACTAATTCACCCCTCCACTTT; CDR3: CASSQERWTNSPLHF
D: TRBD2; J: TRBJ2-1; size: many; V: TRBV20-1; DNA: TGCAGTGCTAGAGATCCTCGGTCCGAGCGGGGAGGTGAGCAGTTCTTC; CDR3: CSARDPRSERGGEQFF
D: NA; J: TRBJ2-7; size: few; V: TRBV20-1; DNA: TGCAGTGCCCCAGGGGGAGGTCTCGGTGAGCAGTACTTC; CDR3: CSAPGGGLGEQYF
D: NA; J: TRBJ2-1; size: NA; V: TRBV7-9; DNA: TGTGCCAGCAGCTCACTCTCCTACAATGAGCAGTTCTTC; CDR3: CASSSLSYNEQFF
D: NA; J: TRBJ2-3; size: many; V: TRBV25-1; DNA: TGTGCCAGCAGTATGGGATACATCGCAGATACGCAGTATTTT; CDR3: CASSMGYIADTQYF
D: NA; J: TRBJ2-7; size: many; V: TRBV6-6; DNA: TGTGCCAGCAGTTACGACAGTTCCTACGAGCAGTACTTC; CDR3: CASSYDSSYEQYF
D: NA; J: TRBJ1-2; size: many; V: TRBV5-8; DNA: TGTGCCAGCAGCGCAAACAGAATTCCATCCACCTTC; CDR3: CASSANRIPSTF
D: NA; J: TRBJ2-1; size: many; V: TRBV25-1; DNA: TGTGCCAGCAGTGACTTAAGCGGATCCGGGCAGTTCTTC; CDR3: CASSDLSGSGQFF
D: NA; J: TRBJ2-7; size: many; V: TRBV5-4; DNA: TGTGCCAGCAGCTCTCAGCAGGGGAGGTACGAGCAGTACTTC; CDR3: CASSSQQGRYEQYF
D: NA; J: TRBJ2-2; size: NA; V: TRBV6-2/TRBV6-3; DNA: TGTGCCAGCAGTGCGCAGGGATCCGGGGAGCTGTTTTTT; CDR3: CASSAQGSGELFF
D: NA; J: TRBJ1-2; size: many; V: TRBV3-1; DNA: TGTGCCAGCAGCCATAGCTATGGCTACACCTTC; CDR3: CASSHSYGYTF
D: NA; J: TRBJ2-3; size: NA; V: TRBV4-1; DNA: TGCGCCAGCAGCCCCCGCGCCGGGCTAGATACGCAGTATTTT; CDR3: CASSPRAGLDTQYF
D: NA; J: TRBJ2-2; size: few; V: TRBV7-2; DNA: TGTGCCAGCAGCCGCGCAGGAGTTAGGGAGCTGTTTTTT; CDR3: CASSRAGVRELFF
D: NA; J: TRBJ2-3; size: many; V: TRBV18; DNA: TGTGCCAGCTCAGGGAACACAGATACGCAGTATTTT; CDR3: CASSGNTDTQYF
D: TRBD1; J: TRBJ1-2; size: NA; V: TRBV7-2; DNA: TGTGCCAGCAGCCCCATTGGGGACAGGGGCTACACCTTC; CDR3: CASSPIGDRGYTF
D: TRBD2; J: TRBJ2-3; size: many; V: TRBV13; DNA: TGTGCCAGCAGCTCGACTAGCGGGAACACAGATACGCAGTATTTT; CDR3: CASSSTSGNTDTQYF
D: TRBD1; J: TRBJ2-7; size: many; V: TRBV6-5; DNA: TGTGCCAGCAGTCCGGCCGGGACAGGGGGCTACGAGCAGTACTTC; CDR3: CASSPAGTGGYEQYF
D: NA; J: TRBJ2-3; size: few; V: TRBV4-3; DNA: TGCGCCAGCAGCCAAGATTGGGAGCCAGATACGCAGTATTTT; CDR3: CASSQDWEPDTQYF
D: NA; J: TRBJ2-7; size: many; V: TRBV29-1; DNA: TGCAGCGTTGAAGACAGGCGGGGATCCTACGAGCAGTACTTC; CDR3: CSVEDRRGSYEQYF
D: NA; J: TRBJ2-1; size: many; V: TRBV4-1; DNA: TGCGCCAGCAGACCAACGATAACCGGGGCCTACAATGAGCAGTTCTTC; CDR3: CASRPTITGAYNEQFF
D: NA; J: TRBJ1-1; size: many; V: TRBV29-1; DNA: TGCAGCGTTGAAATAGTGAGGAACACTGAAGCTTTCTTT; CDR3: CSVEIVRNTEAFF
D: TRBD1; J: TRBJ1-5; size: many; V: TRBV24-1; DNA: TGTGCCACCAGTGATCGACAGGGTAGCAATCAGCCCCAGCATTTT; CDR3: CATSDRQGSNQPQHF
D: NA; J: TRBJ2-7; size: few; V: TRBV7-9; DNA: TGTGCCAGCAGCGCTCCTGGGTCTACCCTGTACGAGCAGTACTTC; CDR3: CASSAPGSTLYEQYF
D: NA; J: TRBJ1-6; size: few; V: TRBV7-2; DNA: TGTGCCAGCAGCTTAGACAGGTCCTATAATTCACCCCTCCACTTT; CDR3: CASSLDRSYNSPLHF
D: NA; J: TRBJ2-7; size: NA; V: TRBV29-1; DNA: TGCAGCGTCTGGGGTGGGGGAGCCTACGAGCAGTACTTC; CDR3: CSVWGGGAYEQYF
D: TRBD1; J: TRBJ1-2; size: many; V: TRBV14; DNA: TGTGCCAGCAGCCTCAGCAGTTTTCGGACAGGGGTAATTCGTCGCTATGGCTACACCTTC; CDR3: CASSLSSFRTGVIRRYGYTF